The clone carrying this TCR beta chain came up many times. What it binds is unknown. The data were obtained in a study of HIV-infected patients and healthy controls. Broader study findings: Diversity differences between study cohorts were not due to their slight age and sex differences. Compared with untreated HIV+ repertoires, healthy controls showed roughly threefold more distinct CDR3s and higher Shannon diversity.

Germline CDR1 and CDR2: LGHNA and YSLEER. V lost 2 bases and J lost 4; bases outside the gene matches: 7. The CDR3 spans 16 residues. The repertoire came from unfractionated whole blood and reflected all unsorted peripheral T cells. About 500 ng RNA was reverse transcribed with alpha and beta constant-region primers. Using multiplexing indices, alpha and beta chain libraries were generated apart by chain-specific third strand synthesis. Using its own MiXCR run on the 5' RACE reads, TCRdb lists one record per CDR3 protein. The sample lists about 10,000 distinct CDR3 sequences, more than 9% occurring once.

This sample comprised blood, obtained before antiretroviral therapy. The genes are TRBV4-3 and TRBJ2-3, with 9 bases that match TRBD2. The sequence was collected from an adult with HIV infection. As DNA, the CDR3 is TGCGCCAGCAGCCAAAGTAGCGGGAGTGGATCAGATACGCAGTATTTT. This gives the protein CASSQSSGSGSDTQYF.